Here is one T cell receptor beta chain with its context. Trimming shortened V by 0 bases and J by 3 bases, and 6 bases separated the two germline ends. The CDR3 runs 14 residues. The germline CDR1 and CDR2 sequences are MGHRA and YSYEKL. Recovered status applied to Cohort 3 donors who had two consecutive negative PCRs. It also applied to those with clearance or with symptom resolution. The sample comes from a study of blood T cell repertoires in COVID-19. The protocol was immunoSEQ multiplex PCR, while the TCRdb copy is restricted to in-frame clones and leaves out a portion. The sample carries approximately 450,000 clones, 75% to 90% recorded once.

The receptor comes from a man aged 25 to 40 who had recovered from COVID-19. The sample consisted of PBMCs or T cells enriched from blood (not recorded which). The V call is TRBV4-1, the J call TRBJ2-1; D remains unclear. CDR3 residues: CASSQESVYNEQFF. Here the CDR3 DNA reads TGCGCCAGCAGCCAAGAATCAGTCTACAATGAGCAGTTCTTC.